Given below is one T cell receptor beta chain in context. Generated by immunoSEQ multiplex PCR, the TCRdb table keeps only in-frame clones and is missing some. The profile covers about 2,500,000 clones, with over 85% appearing a single time and over 0.12% taken by the ten largest. This sample stems from a study of shared clonotypes between healthy human individuals. CDR1 and CDR2 (germline): WSHSY, SAAADI. CDR3 length: 12 residues. This receptor was obtained from a young man in good health. What was sequenced was naive CD4+ T cells sorted from blood. Specified subset: CD45RA+ positively selected. This chain joins TRBV10-2 and TRBJ2-5; D ambiguous. The assigned J gene may be wrong: the sequence end matches TRBJ2-7 better. DNA of the CDR3: TGCGCCAGCAGTTCAAGCTCCTACGAGCAGTACTTC. This encodes CASSSSSYEQYF.